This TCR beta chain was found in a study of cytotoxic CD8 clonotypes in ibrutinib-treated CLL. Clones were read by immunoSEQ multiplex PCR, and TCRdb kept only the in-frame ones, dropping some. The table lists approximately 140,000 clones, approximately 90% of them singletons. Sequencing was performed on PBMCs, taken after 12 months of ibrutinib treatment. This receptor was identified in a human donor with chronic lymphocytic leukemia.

As DNA, the CDR3 is TGTGCCAGCAGCCTAGGGACTAGGGACACCGGGGAGCTGTTTTTT. Protein: CASSLGTRDTGELFF. The V call is TRBV7-8, the J call TRBJ2-2, with 8 positions matching TRBD2. The CDR3 has 15 amino acids. Germline V gene sequence: CDR1 SGHVS, CDR2 FQNEAQ. The V gene end was trimmed by 5 bases and the J gene end by 3 bases; junction bases not matched to a gene: 5.